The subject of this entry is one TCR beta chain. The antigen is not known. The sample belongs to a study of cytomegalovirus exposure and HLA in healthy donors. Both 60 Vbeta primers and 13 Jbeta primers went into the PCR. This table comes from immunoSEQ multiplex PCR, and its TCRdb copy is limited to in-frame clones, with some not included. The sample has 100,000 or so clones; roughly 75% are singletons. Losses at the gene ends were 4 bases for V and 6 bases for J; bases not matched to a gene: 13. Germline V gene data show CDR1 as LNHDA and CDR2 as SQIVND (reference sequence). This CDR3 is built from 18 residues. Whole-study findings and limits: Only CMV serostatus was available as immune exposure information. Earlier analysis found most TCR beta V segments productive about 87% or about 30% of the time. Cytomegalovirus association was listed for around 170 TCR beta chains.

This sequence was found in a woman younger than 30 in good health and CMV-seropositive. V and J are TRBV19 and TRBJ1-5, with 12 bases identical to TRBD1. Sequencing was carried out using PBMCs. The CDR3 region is CASSTTGQGAPRGQPQHF. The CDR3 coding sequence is TGTGCCAGTAGTACCACGGGACAGGGGGCGCCCCGGGGTCAGCCCCAGCATTTT. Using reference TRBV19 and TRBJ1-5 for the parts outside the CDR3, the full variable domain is DGGITQSPKYLFRKEGQNVTLSCEQNLNHDAMYWYRQDPGQGLRLIYYSQIVNDFQKGDIAEGYSVSREKKESFPLTVTSAQKNPTAFYLCASSTTGQGAPRGQPQHFGDGTRLSIL.